This is a list of T cell receptor beta chains from one sample in a study of blood T cells in healthy people across ages. One entry per CDR3 protein, called by TCRdb with MiXCR from the 5' RACE reads. The table has about a million distinct CDR3 sequences, roughly 50% seen once. Sequencing was carried out using blood. These receptors were taken from a woman aged 60-75 years in good health. CDR3s include the opening cysteine and the closing phenylalanine or tryptophan. Fields, in order: CDR3 protein, CDR3 DNA, clone size, V gene, D gene, J gene. D genes are given only for firm matches. Size is omitted from some rows. Given values are once, few, many or a class for expanded clones.

CASTLGWKGYGYTF TGTGCCAGCACCTTAGGATGGAAAGGCTATGGCTACACCTTC NA TRBV12-3/TRBV12-4 NA TRBJ1-2
CAWNVEAEAFF TGTGCCTGGAACGTTGAGGCGGAAGCTTTCTTT NA TRBV30 NA TRBJ1-1
CASRKDRGSYNEQFF TGTGCCAGCAGGAAAGACAGGGGCTCCTACAATGAGCAGTTCTTC NA TRBV6-2/TRBV6-3 TRBD1 TRBJ2-1
CASSWAGENTGELFF TGCGCCAGCAGCTGGGCAGGGGAGAACACCGGGGAGCTGTTTTTT NA TRBV5-1 NA TRBJ2-2
CASSFTGLGYTF TGTGCCAGCAGCTTCACAGGGCTGGGCTACACCTTC NA TRBV13 NA TRBJ1-2
CASSQVGTILSDTQYF TGCGCCAGCAGCCAGGTCGGGACCATCTTATCAGATACGCAGTATTTT few TRBV4-1 NA TRBJ2-3
CASSLRTGVQPQHF TGTGCCAGCAGTTTGAGGACAGGGGTCCAGCCCCAGCATTTT once TRBV28 TRBD1 TRBJ1-5
CASSSGQNLELFF TGCGCCAGCAGCTCAGGGCAGAATTTAGAACTGTTTTTT NA TRBV5-1 NA TRBJ1-4
CASSLERWGSGSSYNEQFF TGTGCCAGCAGCTTAGAGCGCTGGGGTAGCGGGAGTTCCTACAATGAGCAGTTCTTC NA TRBV11-2 TRBD2 TRBJ2-1
CASSLRLALEETQYF TGTGCCAGCAGCCTTCGACTAGCGCTTGAAGAGACCCAGTACTTC NA TRBV11-2 TRBD2 TRBJ2-5
CASSLISGANTGELFF TGTGCCAGCAGTTTGATCAGCGGTGCGAACACCGGGGAGCTGTTTTTT NA TRBV28 NA TRBJ2-2
CSARTGRTSGRGNEQFF TGCAGTGCTAGGACAGGGCGGACTAGCGGGAGGGGCAATGAGCAGTTCTTC NA TRBV20-1 TRBD2 TRBJ2-1
CSARDPSRVDGYTF TGCAGTGCTAGAGACCCTAGCAGGGTGGATGGCTACACCTTC NA TRBV20-1 NA TRBJ1-2
CASKGDPYEQYF TGTGCCAGCAAGGGGGACCCCTACGAGCAGTACTTC NA TRBV6-2/TRBV6-3 NA TRBJ2-7
CASNSLGDEQFF TGTGCCAGCAACTCCCTTGGGGATGAGCAGTTCTTC once TRBV28 NA TRBJ2-1
CASSQGWAGVSQPQHF TGCGCCAGCAGCCAAGGTTGGGCAGGGGTAAGTCAGCCCCAGCATTTT NA TRBV4-1 NA TRBJ1-5
CDSSEWDSRREQYF TGTGACAGCAGTGAATGGGACTCCCGTCGAGAGCAGTACTTC NA TRBV25-1 NA TRBJ2-7
CASSYVGFAYEQYF TGTGCCAGCAGTTACGTAGGGTTTGCCTACGAGCAGTACTTC NA TRBV6-2/TRBV6-3 NA TRBJ2-7
CASSVREGLVDTQYF TGTGCCAGCAGCGTGAGGGAGGGCCTTGTAGATACGCAGTATTTT NA TRBV9 TRBD2 TRBJ2-3
CASSGPSHGANYGYTF TGTGCCAGCAGTGGACCATCCCACGGCGCTAACTATGGCTACACCTTC NA TRBV6-1 NA TRBJ1-2
CSVVYGTYEQYF TGCAGCGTTGTGTACGGGACCTACGAGCAGTACTTC many TRBV29-1 NA TRBJ2-7
CASSKAVQGVETQYF TGTGCCAGCAGCAAAGCTGTACAGGGGGTTGAGACCCAGTACTTC NA TRBV21-1 NA TRBJ2-5
CASRKTSGSGSDTQYF TGTGCCAGCAGAAAAACTAGCGGGAGTGGGTCAGATACGCAGTATTTT few TRBV6-2/TRBV6-3 TRBD2 TRBJ2-3
CASGRYRTDTQYF TGTGCCAGCGGTAGATACAGGACAGATACGCAGTATTTT NA TRBV7-3 NA TRBJ2-3
CASSQRGTSYEQYF TGTGCCAGCAGCCAGCGGGGGACCTCTTACGAGCAGTACTTC many TRBV6-1 TRBD2 TRBJ2-7
CASSPRTGVSNQPQHF TGTGCCAGCAGCCCGCGGACAGGTGTAAGCAATCAGCCCCAGCATTTT NA TRBV4-2 TRBD1 TRBJ1-5
CSAAPGQGGGYTF TGCAGCGCTGCTCCGGGACAGGGGGGTGGCTACACCTTC NA TRBV29-1 TRBD1 TRBJ1-2
CASSTQQGANQETQYF TGTGCCAGCAGCACCCAACAGGGGGCGAACCAAGAGACCCAGTACTTC NA TRBV11-2 TRBD1 TRBJ2-5
CSVGLAFTAGELFF TGCAGCGTTGGGCTAGCTTTTACCGCCGGGGAGCTGTTTTTT NA TRBV29-1 NA TRBJ2-2
CSVEGGFAHEQYF TGCAGCGTCGAAGGGGGTTTTGCGCACGAGCAGTACTTC few TRBV29-1 NA TRBJ2-7
CSARGQGYEQYF TGCAGTGCTAGGGGACAGGGCTACGAGCAGTACTTC many TRBV20-1 TRBD1 TRBJ2-7
CSARVFGQPADTQYF TGCAGTGCTAGGGTCTTTGGACAGCCGGCGGATACGCAGTATTTT NA TRBV20-1 NA TRBJ2-3
CSVEARVVAGVQETQYF TGCAGCGTTGAAGCTCGGGTGGTAGCGGGAGTCCAAGAGACCCAGTACTTC few TRBV29-1 TRBD2 TRBJ2-5
CASSQGLVTDTQYF TGTGCCAGCAGCCAAGGACTTGTCACAGATACGCAGTATTTT few TRBV14 NA TRBJ2-3
CSARRPSGNNEQFF TGCAGTGCTAGAAGGCCTAGCGGTAACAATGAGCAGTTCTTC NA TRBV20-1 TRBD2 TRBJ2-1
CASSLAGKHYEQYF TGTGCCAGCAGCCTGGCCGGGAAACACTACGAGCAGTACTTC NA TRBV7-9 NA TRBJ2-7
CASSQGNSLLYF TGCGCCAGCAGCCAGGGAAACTCTCTTCTGTACTTC NA TRBV4-1 NA TRBJ2-5
CASSSPNSGRSEQYF TGTGCCAGCAGTTCTCCCAACAGCGGACGGAGCGAGCAGTACTTC once TRBV28 NA TRBJ2-7
CASSQGTYTNQPQHF TGTGCCAGCAGCCAAGGGACATACACCAATCAGCCCCAGCATTTT once TRBV7-2 NA TRBJ1-5
CASSRLFSSTDTQYF TGTGCCAGCAGTCGACTTTTTTCTAGCACAGATACGCAGTATTTT few TRBV6-5 NA TRBJ2-3
CASSEALGVGEQYF TGTGCCAGCAGTGAAGCGCTTGGGGTGGGCGAGCAGTACTTC NA TRBV2 NA TRBJ2-7
CASSLGDRNYGYTF TGTGCCAGCAGCTTAGGGGACAGAAACTATGGCTACACCTTC NA TRBV7-2 TRBD1 TRBJ1-2
CSARDSWAYEQYF TGCAGTGCTAGGGACAGTTGGGCCTACGAGCAGTACTTC NA TRBV20-1 NA TRBJ2-7
CASSMGDRDQETQYF TGTGCCAGTAGTATGGGAGACAGGGACCAAGAGACCCAGTACTTC NA TRBV19 TRBD1 TRBJ2-5